The rows below give T cell receptor beta chains drawn from one sample of a study of Ad26.COV2.S vaccination and SARS-CoV-2 variants. Only in-frame clones appear in the TCRdb table, and some are missing; sequencing was by immunoSEQ multiplex PCR. Of about 380,000 clones in the sample, roughly four fifths were seen once. The sample consisted of peripheral blood, taken in a trial of Ad26.COV2.S vaccine versus placebo. The receptors stem from a person aged 18 to 59 who received the Ad26.COV2.S COVID-19 vaccine or a placebo. Both conserved end residues are part of each CDR3. The D gene is left open where the match is weak. Only some rows state a clone size, as once, few, many or a class for expanded clones.

V	size	D	J	CDR3	DNA
TRBV11-2	few	-	TRBJ1-5	CASSLDQSGLGQPQHF	TGTGCCAGCAGCTTAGATCAATCGGGATTGGGTCAGCCCCAGCATTTT
TRBV7-6	-	-	TRBJ1-1	CASSSQDYTEAFF	TGTGCCAGCAGCTCTCAGGATTATACTGAAGCTTTCTTT
TRBV30	-	TRBD1	TRBJ2-7	CACTAWDRAYYEQYF	TGTGCCTGTACCGCCTGGGACAGGGCTTACTACGAGCAGTACTTC
TRBV6-2/TRBV6-3	-	TRBD1	TRBJ2-7	CASSYRQGIHEQYF	TGTGCCAGCAGTTACCGACAGGGGATCCACGAGCAGTACTTC
TRBV6-5	-	-	TRBJ1-1	CASSYNRAVTEAFF	TGTGCCAGCAGTTACAACAGGGCGGTAACTGAAGCTTTCTTT
TRBV4-3	few	TRBD1	TRBJ1-3	CASSLTGGGNTIYF	TGCGCCAGCAGCCTGACAGGGGGCGGAAACACCATATATTTT
TRBV7-2	few	TRBD1	TRBJ1-6	CASSPHPTGASSYNSPLHF	TGTGCCAGCAGCCCTCACCCGACAGGGGCAAGCTCCTATAATTCACCCCTCCACTTT
TRBV5-1	once	-	TRBJ2-7	CASSLDLYEQYF	TGCGCCAGCAGCTTGGACCTGTACGAGCAGTACTTC
TRBV5-5	once	TRBD2	TRBJ2-7	CASSLVAGEYEQYF	TGTGCCAGCAGCTTGGTCGCGGGGGAATACGAGCAGTACTTC
TRBV5-6	-	-	TRBJ2-3	CASSSDSIYDTQYF	TGTGCCAGCAGTTCGGACAGCATCTATGATACGCAGTATTTT
TRBV18	-	TRBD2	TRBJ2-7	CASSPPGVAGLYEQYF	TGTGCCAGCTCACCACCGGGGGTAGCGGGGCTGTACGAGCAGTACTTC
TRBV2	-	TRBD1	TRBJ1-1	CASSGDSREAFF	TGTGCCAGCAGTGGGGACAGTCGAGAAGCTTTCTTT
TRBV28	many	-	TRBJ1-1	CASQLRYTEAFF	TGTGCCAGCCAGTTGCGTTACACTGAAGCTTTCTTT
TRBV5-6	-	-	TRBJ2-7	CASSLSDLDEQYF	TGTGCCAGCAGCTTGTCGGACCTGGACGAGCAGTACTTC
TRBV6-5	few	-	TRBJ1-5	CASSSPHSTEPQHF	TGTGCCAGCAGTTCTCCCCACTCTACGGAGCCCCAGCATTTT
TRBV7-6	-	-	TRBJ1-5	CASSSGWGLDNQPQHF	TGTGCCAGCAGCTCTGGGTGGGGGCTCGACAATCAGCCCCAGCATTTT
TRBV7-9	-	-	TRBJ2-3	CASRGNTDTQYF	TGTGCCAGCAGGGGCAACACAGATACGCAGTATTTT
TRBV4-2	-	-	TRBJ2-3	CASSQESSRDTQYF	TGTGCCAGCAGCCAAGAGTCTAGCCGAGATACGCAGTATTTT
TRBV3-1/TRBV3-2	-	TRBD2	TRBJ2-3	CASSQDLGLAGGSSPDTQYF	TGTGCCAGCAGCCAAGATCTCGGGCTAGCGGGGGGGTCCTCCCCAGATACGCAGTATTTT
TRBV11-2	-	-	TRBJ2-1	CASSLASLSYNEQFF	TGTGCCAGCAGCTTAGCTAGCCTCTCCTACAATGAGCAGTTCTTC